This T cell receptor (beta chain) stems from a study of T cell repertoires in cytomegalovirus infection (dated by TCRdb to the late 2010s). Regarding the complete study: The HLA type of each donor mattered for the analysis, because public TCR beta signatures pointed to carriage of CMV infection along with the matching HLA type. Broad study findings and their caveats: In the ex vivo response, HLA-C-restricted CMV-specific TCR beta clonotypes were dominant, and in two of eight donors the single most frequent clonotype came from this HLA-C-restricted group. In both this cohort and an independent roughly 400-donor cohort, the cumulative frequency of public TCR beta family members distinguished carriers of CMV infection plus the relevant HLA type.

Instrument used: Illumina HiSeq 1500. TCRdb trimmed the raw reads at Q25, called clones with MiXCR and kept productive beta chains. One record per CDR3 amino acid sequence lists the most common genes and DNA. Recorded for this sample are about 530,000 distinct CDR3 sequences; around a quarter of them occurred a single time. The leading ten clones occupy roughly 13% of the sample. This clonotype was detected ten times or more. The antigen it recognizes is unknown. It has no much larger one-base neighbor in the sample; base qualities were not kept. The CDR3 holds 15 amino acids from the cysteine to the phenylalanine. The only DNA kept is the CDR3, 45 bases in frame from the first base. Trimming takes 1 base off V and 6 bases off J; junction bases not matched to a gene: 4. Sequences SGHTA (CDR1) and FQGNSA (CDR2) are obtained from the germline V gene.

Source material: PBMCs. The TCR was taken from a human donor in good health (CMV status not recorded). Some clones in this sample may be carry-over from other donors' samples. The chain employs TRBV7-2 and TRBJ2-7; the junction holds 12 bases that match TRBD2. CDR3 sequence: CASSLGLAGVSEQYF. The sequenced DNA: TGTGCCAGCAGCTTAGGACTAGCGGGAGTTTCCGAGCAGTACTTC.